This TCR beta chain is from a study of T cells in localized non-small cell lung cancer. Study results and caveats: Appearing in adjacent lung were a median roughly 59 of the top 100 tumor clones. Uninvolved neighboring lung showed the greatest T cell clonality, exceeding tumor.

Sequenced by immunoSEQ multiplex PCR; TCRdb stores in-frame clones only, minus some. The sample holds 50,000 to 70,000 clones; approximately 91% are singletons and the top ten take 15% to 20%. J gave up 5 bases and V 6 bases, and 7 bases lay outside the gene matches. The CDR3 runs to 14 residues. Germline CDR1 reads MDHEN; CDR2 reads SYDVKM. The count of this clone is one. Its antigen is still unknown. This receptor was taken from a man between 40 and 70 years old with stage I lung adenocarcinoma. The starting material was peripheral blood, obtained before any cancer treatment. This chain uses TRBV28 with TRBJ2-3; 8 positions match TRBD2. DNA of the CDR3: TGTGCCAGCAGCCCCCTCGCGGGGGGAGATACGCAGTATTTT. Residues: CASSPLAGGDTQYF.